This TCR beta chain was captured by sequencing in a study of long-term antiretroviral therapy in people with HIV. Survey level was the resolution at which the v3.0 immunoSEQ assay ran. This table comes from immunoSEQ multiplex PCR, and its TCRdb copy is limited to in-frame clones, with some not included. The sample contains 30,000 or so clones, under 85% of which appear only once. A minimum of one pre-ART and two post-ART PBMC samples existed for each donor. Treatment of all HIV participants took place in the United States. V was pared by 1 base and J by 6 bases, with 7 bases between. The germline gives CDR1 SGHDN, CDR2 FVKESK. The CDR3 is 12 residues long.

V is TRBV14 and J is TRBJ2-7; no definite D call. This TCR came from a man aged 45-65 years with HIV. The sample was unsorted PBMCs, taken 3 years after starting antiretroviral therapy. CDR3 loop: CASSQGHREQYF. CDR3 nucleotides: TGTGCCAGCAGCCAAGGACACCGCGAGCAGTACTTC. The full variable domain, its missing parts supplied by reference TRBV14 and TRBJ2-7, is EAGVTQFPSHSVIEKGQTVTLRCDPISGHDNLYWYRRVMGKEIKFLLHFVKESKQDESGMPNNRFLAERTGGTYSTLKVQPAELEDSGVYFCASSQGHREQYFGPGTRLTVT.